These 10 T cell receptor beta chains were all obtained from the same sample, sequenced in a study of human T cells and chemical hapten exposure (dated by TCRdb to the early 2020s). The library was generated by RACE. Instrument used: NextSeq 500. The public sequencing data were trimmed at Q25 with fastp and processed into clonotypes with MiXCR by TCRdb, which kept only in-frame beta chains. All rows with the same CDR3 protein become a single entry with the most common DNA and genes. Recorded for this sample are about 270,000 distinct CDR3 sequences; around 7% of them occurred a single time. The ten biggest clones cover 0.9% to 1.5% of the sample. In the paper's terms, the time point label means: pre-sensitization, week 0. What the treatment or condition label conveys for this sample: therapeutic diphenylcyclopropenone sensitization with weekly scalp DPC. Sequencing used whole blood, obtained in connection with sensitization to the hapten diphenylcyclopropenone (DPC). The receptors were sampled from a man younger than 30 with alopecia areata. Some clones in this sample may be carry-over from other donors' samples.

CDR3 DNA sequence: TGTGCCAGCAGCCAAGGGGTGTGGGGCAATCAGCCCCAGCATTTT. This gives the protein CASSQGVWGNQPQHF. The rearrangement joins TRBV6-2 or TRBV6-3 to TRBJ1-5; TRBD1 is a possible D gene (5 bases). CDR3 length: 15 amino acids. Trimming took off 6 bases at V and 2 bases at J, with 14 bases between the two ends. Per germline, CDR1 MNHEY and CDR2 SVGEGT.

The chain couples TRBV29-1 to TRBJ2-1; tentative D call: TRBD1 (6 bases). The CDR3 covers 14 residues. CDR1 is SQVTM, CDR2 ANQGSEA, per germline. V lost 6 bases, J lost 3 bases, and 15 bases lay in between. The chain's CDR3 is CSVTQGPIYNEQFF. The DNA of the CDR3 is TGCAGCGTAACTCAGGGGCCTATCTACAATGAGCAGTTCTTC.

This clonotype was detected ten times or more. This chain uses TRBV28 with TRBJ1-5, with D possibly being TRBD1 (6 bases). The CDR3 is made up of 14 amino acids. Per germline, CDR1 MDHEN and CDR2 SYDVKM. V lost 1 base to trimming and J lost 7 bases, with 11 bases between them. CDR3 residues: CASSLSGGPQPQHF. The CDR3 bases are TGTGCCAGCAGTTTATCTGGGGGCCCCCAGCCCCAGCATTTT.

V usage is TRBV5-1 and J usage is TRBJ2-1, with 12 bases identical to TRBD2. V was clipped by 4 bases and J by 4 bases; unmatched bases: 6. The CDR3 runs 16 residues. The germline V gene has CDR1 SGHRS and CDR2 YFSETQ. DNA of the CDR3: TGCGCCAGCAGCGGGTGGACTAGCGGGATGTACAATGAGCAGTTCTTC. Translation gives CASSGWTSGMYNEQFF.

The sample holds a few counts of this clonotype. The rearrangement uses TRBV21-1 and TRBJ2-7; the table's D call, TRBD1, was not checked against the DNA. TRBV21-1 is recorded as a pseudogene. This CDR3 has 12 amino acids. The CDR3 reads CASSHAGAEQYF. As DNA, the CDR3 is TGTGCCAGCAGCCACGCGGGGGCCGAGCAGTACTTC.

The chain is built from TRBV20-1 and TRBJ2-4; D gene uncertain. Germline V gives CDR1 DFQATT, CDR2 SNEGSKA (reference sequence). V dropped 5 bases and J dropped 5 bases, with 10 bases sitting between them. The CDR3 is 12 amino acids. CDR3 DNA: TGCAGTGCTCCACTCGCCCAAAACATTCAGTACTTC. This codes for CSAPLAQNIQYF.

The chain uses TRBV6-5 and TRBJ1-1, with no clear D. Trimming took 6 bases from V and 1 from J, leaving 12 bases between them. CDR1 is MNHEY and CDR2 is SVGAGI in the germline V gene. The CDR3 consists of 14 residues. CDR3 nucleotides: TGTGCCAGCAGCATTAACACCCGGAACACTGAAGCTTTCTTT. The encoded protein is CASSINTRNTEAFF.

This clonotype was recorded a few times. The chain joins TRBV5-1 to TRBJ2-6; 7 bases align to TRBD1. V shed 3 bases, J shed 2 bases, and the junction held 14 bases outside the gene matches. The CDR3 has 19 amino acids. The germline V gene has CDR1 SGHRS and CDR2 YFSETQ. In DNA, the CDR3 is TGCGCCAGCAGCTGGGGTTTAAGGGGGCTAGAACCTGGGGCCAACGTCCTGACTTTC. As protein: CASSWGLRGLEPGANVLTF.

At least ten counts were recorded for this clonotype. The V gene is TRBV10-3, the J gene TRBJ2-5; tentatively, D is TRBD2 (5 bases). The CDR3 contains 15 residues. Germline V gene data show CDR1 as ENHRY and CDR2 as SYGVKD. Trimming took 2 bases from V and 5 from J, leaving 15 bases between them. The CDR3 loop reads CAISEPRASTETQYF. The DNA of the CDR3 is TGTGCCATCAGTGAGCCCCGGGCTAGCACGGAGACCCAGTACTTC.

The V gene is TRBV6-6, the J gene TRBJ1-5, with unresolved D. The CDR3 is 15 residues long. Germline loops: CDR1 MNHNY, CDR2 SVGAGI (reference sequence). V lost 2 bases to trimming and J lost 2 bases, with 10 bases between them. CDR3 protein: CASSYPGRGNQPQHF. The CDR3 DNA reads TGTGCCAGCAGTTACCCGGGCCGGGGCAATCAGCCCCAGCATTTT.